Each of the 10 T cell receptor beta chains below was sequenced from the same sample in a study of T cells after yellow fever vaccination. TCRdb re-derived calls from the 5' RACE reads in MiXCR, one entry per CDR3 protein. Of about 120,000 distinct CDR3 sequences listed, roughly 8.2% are singletons. This material consisted of CD8+ T cells sorted from PBMCs, taken on the day of the yellow fever booster vaccination. The receptors shown here come from a man aged 18 to 29 who received the YFV17D yellow fever vaccine.

This clonotype was seen at least ten times. Here the CDR3 reads CASSFPQGKSGELFF. CDR3 DNA: TGTGCCAGCAGCTTCCCCCAGGGGAAGTCCGGGGAGCTGTTTTTT. The chain combines TRBV7-9 with TRBJ2-2, with D possibly being TRBD1 (6 bases). V dropped 3 bases and J dropped 6 bases, with 14 bases sitting between them. The V gene's germline CDR1 is SEHNR and CDR2 FQNEAQ (reference sequence). The CDR3 totals 15 residues.

This clonotype has just a few counts. The V call is TRBV7-9, the J call TRBJ1-1; D might be TRBD1 (5 bases). This CDR3 has 12 amino acids. Trimming pared 10 bases from V and 4 bases from J, leaving 13 bases between. Germline V CDR1 and CDR2: SEHNR, FQNEAQ (reference sequence). CDR3 sequence: CATTRGSTEAFF. The DNA of the CDR3 is TGTGCCACCACTAGGGGCAGCACTGAAGCTTTCTTT.

This rearrangement joins TRBV27 to TRBJ2-7; D assignment may be TRBD1 or TRBD2 (5 bases each). The germline V gene has CDR1 MNHEY and CDR2 SMNVEV (reference sequence). V dropped 2 bases and J dropped 2 bases, with 13 bases sitting between them. The CDR3 length is 15 residues. The CDR3 is CASSLAPGRAYEQYF. CDR3 nucleotides: TGTGCCAGCAGTTTAGCCCCAGGGAGAGCCTACGAGCAGTACTTC.

V and J are TRBV6-2 or TRBV6-3 and TRBJ2-7, with D possibly TRBD1 on 5 matching bases. CDR3 length equals 12 residues. V gave up 4 bases and J gave up 4 bases, with 8 bases separating them. CDR1 is MNHEY, CDR2 SVGEGT, per germline. DNA of the CDR3: TGTGCCAGCAGTTCGGACATATACGAGCAGTACGTC. Residues: CASSSDIYEQYV.

This chain links TRBV7-9 with TRBJ2-3; possible D gene TRBD2, 6 bases. The germline V gene encodes CDR1 SEHNR and CDR2 FQNEAQ (reference sequence). Trimming took 8 bases from V and 2 from J, leaving 20 bases between them. The length of the CDR3 is 16 residues. CDR3 DNA: TGTGCCAGCCGCCCGTGGGCTAGCGAAGACACAGATACGCAGTATTTT. This gives the protein CASRPWASEDTDTQYF.

This clonotype was counted only a few times. The CDR3: CATSGRLLVAQPQHF. CDR3 sequence (DNA): TGTGCCACCAGCGGTAGACTCCTCGTGGCTCAGCCCCAGCATTTT. The chain links TRBV15 to TRBJ1-5; D gene uncertain. The germline gives CDR1 LNHNV, CDR2 YYDKDF (reference sequence). Trimming took 5 bases from V and 6 from J, leaving 17 bases between them. This CDR3 is 15 amino acids long.

This clonotype has only a few counts. The chain is built from TRBV7-9 and TRBJ2-2, with D unresolved. V was clipped by 2 bases and J by 2 bases, with 9 bases between them. Per germline, CDR1 SEHNR and CDR2 FQNEAQ (reference sequence). This CDR3 region has 15 residues. CDR3 sequence reads: CASSLLRANTGELFF. Here the CDR3 DNA reads TGTGCCAGCAGCTTATTAAGGGCTAACACCGGGGAGCTGTTTTTT.

This rearrangement joins TRBV9 to TRBJ2-1, with 8 bases that match TRBD2. Germline assignment: CDR1 SGDLS and CDR2 YYNGEE. The CDR3 is 15 amino acids. V lost 3 bases to trimming and J lost 6 bases; unmatched junction nucleotides: 8. CDR3 residues: CASSEYRGGGNEQFF. In DNA, the CDR3 is TGTGCCAGCAGCGAGTACCGGGGGGGTGGCAATGAGCAGTTCTTC.

Concerning this clonotype: One end of the junction does not line up with germline, which may come from a read error. The gene calls are TRBV14 and TRBJ2-1; D is unclear. From germline, CDR1 is SGHDN and CDR2 FVKESK. The CDR3 spans 15 residues. The DNA for the CDR3 is TGTGCCAGCAGCCAAGTACAGCTATCCTATAATGAGCAGTTCTTC. Protein sequence: CASSQVQLSYNEQFF.

This clonotype was seen a few times. This chain links TRBV7-9 with TRBJ2-7; D may match TRBD1 or TRBD2 (5 bases each). The germline V gene encodes CDR1 SEHNR and CDR2 FQNEAQ (reference sequence). V lost 5 bases and J 3 bases, leaving 14 bases between the germline ends. This CDR3 has 14 amino acids. The CDR3 reads CASSPEGSRYEQYF. The CDR3 nucleotides are TGTGCCAGCAGCCCCGAGGGGTCCCGCTACGAGCAGTACTTC.